The T cell receptor (beta chain) under discussion was sequenced for a study of cytomegalovirus exposure and HLA in healthy donors. Study summary: An earlier analysis found some 100 million unique TCR beta sequences from 150 million to 200 million T cells. Regarding the study as a whole: V- and J-gene trimming in TCR beta was tied to a missense DCLRE1C variant by an analysis performed later.

PCR used 60 Vbeta primers and 13 Jbeta primers. Sequencing was performed with immunoSEQ multiplex PCR; in TCRdb, only in-frame clones are kept and a portion is missing. The profile shows fewer than 200,000 clones, around 80% of them singletons. CDR3 length: 17 residues. Per the germline V gene, CDR1 is GTSNPN and CDR2 is SVGIG (reference sequence). The V end lost 0 bases, the J end lost 5 bases, and 22 bases lay between the germline ends. Concerning this clone: What it binds is not known.

This sequence was found in a woman between 40 and 50 years old in good health and CMV-seronegative. Sequencing input: PBMCs. The V gene is TRBV30, the J gene TRBJ1-2; D is unclear. Here the CDR3 DNA reads TGTGCCTGGAGTGTTGGGCGAATTTCACAGCACCTATATGGCTACACCTTC. This gives the protein CAWSVGRISQHLYGYTF.